The present entry profiles one T cell receptor (beta chain) with its context. Its binding antigen is unknown. The sample holds no much larger clone one base away, and base qualities are not on file. Each donor gave one peripheral blood draw, averaging approximately 120 mL, which was collected into heparinised tubes. Naive, central memory, regulatory and stem cell-like memory CD4+ T cells were sorted on a BD FACSAria II using a panel including CD45RO, CCR7, CD25, CD127, CD95 and CD27. Every sorted population had a purity above 95%. PBMCs were separated immediately by Lymphoprep density gradient centrifugation and were stained directly, without being cultured. So that batch effects would be minimized, each experiment stained and sorted samples in pairs, pairing one healthy donor with one patient. The High Capacity cDNA Reverse Transcription Kit was used to reverse transcribe all of the isolated RNA, meaning that expressed TCRB transcripts were what got sequenced. Naive, central memory and regulatory T cell samples underwent deep immunoSEQ sequencing, averaging approximately 3.5 million total reads per sample. Sorted cells were lysed in RLT buffer, and RNA was extracted using DNase-treated RNeasy Micro or Mini kits according to cell number. To prevent cross-contamination, each cell subset was processed individually, whereas patient and healthy donor samples were processed jointly. TCRB sequences were amplified from cDNA with the immunoSEQ multiplex PCR, producing 87-bp fragments spanning the CDR3 region. Amplicons were sequenced on the Illumina HiSeq platform. In the authors' own workflow: Synthetic template baselines were used to correct PCR bias computationally, reads within Hamming distance 2 were collapsed together, and singletons that could not be merged were discarded. By aligning reads against IMGT, V, D and J genes, CDR3 length, and insertions or deletions at six rearrangement sites were assigned. Clonotype counts were normalized to sorted cell number within each subset before computing true diversity and Gini coefficients with the tcR R package. Repertoire sharing was quantified using the overlap coefficient calculated on TCRB nucleotide sequences. Out-of-frame TCRB sequences from naive cells were analyzed to stand in for the pre-selection repertoire. Sourced from immuneACCESS, this table was stored by TCRdb with only in-frame sequences that have V and J called. A share of the clones is absent; for the studies checked, an unresolved V gene accounts for under half, and the remainder has no known explanation. V, J and clone size derive from that table, while D and trimming were established from the DNA sequence. This sample is represented by around 650,000 clones; under 15% of them were singletons. The ten largest account for over 0.1% of the sample.

The sample belongs to a study of beta chain features in type 1 diabetes (dated by TCRdb to 2017 to 2018). Background on the whole study: No differences in mean age, gender distribution, total cell number or subset yield were found between patients and healthy donors. In the study, TCRB repertoires of sorted circulating CD4+ T cell subsets from recently diagnosed type 1 diabetes patients were compared with those of matched healthy donors. A total of roughly 98,000,000 sorted cells were examined across all samples, and a strong correlation was observed between cell number per subset and RNA yield. Regulatory and stem cell-like memory subsets were isolated from only 8 patients and about eight healthy donors, whereas naive and central memory subsets came from all 30 or so donors. Here is what the overall study found, with its caveats: Shorter templates might be favored by PCR, yet because patient and control samples were amplified and corrected together, any such skew would affect both groups equally. Naive, central memory and regulatory TCRB repertoires appeared to be more alike among patients than among healthy donors. At VDJ recombination sites, type 1 diabetes patients had fewer insertions and more deleted nucleotides, which implies abnormalities in thymic rearrangement. A moderate but significant shortening of TCRB CDR3 length was observed in type 1 diabetes patients in all four CD4+ subsets. Only small numbers of individuals were included in the HLA sub-analyses, which left unresolved whether HLA type had any influence on TCRB rearrangement. Sequencing cDNA rather than genomic DNA could over-represent highly expressing activated cells, although activation and CD3 levels did not differ between groups.

The CDR3, from cysteine to phenylalanine, totals 16 residues. The CDR3 DNA has 48 bases and is translated from base 1. V was cut back by 5 bases and J by 2 bases, leaving a gap of 13 bases between them. From the germline V gene, CDR1 is SGHVS and CDR2 is FNYEAQ. The source is a young man with type 1 diabetes. Recombination linked TRBV7-6 to TRBJ2-6; the D gene is perhaps TRBD1 or TRBD2, each of them matching over 6 bases. The source material was naive CD4+ T cells from blood. In the paper's terms, the cell subset or site label means: true naive CD4+ T cells. The CDR3 in this case is CASSLRGAAGANVLTF. The DNA sequence is as follows: TGTGCCAGCAGCCTAAGGGGGGCCGCTGGGGCCAACGTCCTGACTTTC.